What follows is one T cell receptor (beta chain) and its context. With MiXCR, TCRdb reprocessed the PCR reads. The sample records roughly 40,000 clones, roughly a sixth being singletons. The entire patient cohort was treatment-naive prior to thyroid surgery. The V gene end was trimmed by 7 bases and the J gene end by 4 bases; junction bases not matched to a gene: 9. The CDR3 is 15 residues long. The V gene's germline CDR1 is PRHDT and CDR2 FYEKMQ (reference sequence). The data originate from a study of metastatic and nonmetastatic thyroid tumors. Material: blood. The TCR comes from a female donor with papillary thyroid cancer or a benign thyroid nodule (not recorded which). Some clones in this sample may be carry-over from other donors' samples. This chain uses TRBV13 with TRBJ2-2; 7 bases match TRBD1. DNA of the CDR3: TGTGCCAGCATCCAAGGACAGGTATTCACCGGGGAGCTGTTTTTT. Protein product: CASIQGQVFTGELFF.